This TCR beta chain was sequenced for a study of blood T cell repertoires in COVID-19. Study as a whole: Nucleic acid was either cDNA or gDNA, and it came from T cells, B-cell-depleted T cells, or PBMCs.

V lost 4 bases and J 0 bases, leaving 7 bases between the germline ends. The CDR3 length is 14 residues. Looked up from germline, CDR1 is LNHDA and CDR2 is SQIVND (reference sequence). Assay used: immunoSEQ multiplex PCR; TCRdb lists only in-frame clones, some missing. The data show some 40,000 clones, about 88% seen once. The sample was peripheral blood. The V and J genes are TRBV19 and TRBJ2-1; D possibly corresponds to TRBD1 (5 bases). The receptor comes from a human donor in a cohort sampled during active COVID-19. The CDR3 nucleotides are TGTGCCAGTAGTACCCAGGGCTCCTACAATGAGCAGTTCTTC. Its translation is CASSTQGSYNEQFF.